Each of the 5 T cell receptor beta chains below was sequenced from the same sample in a study of shared clonotypes between healthy human individuals. TCRdb's copy holds only in-frame clones and misses some; the assay was immunoSEQ multiplex PCR. The data show 500,000 to 700,000 clones, 85% to 95% seen once. Cells designated naive CD8 were CD45RO-negative and were positively selected for CCR7, with terminally differentiated effector memory CD45RA+ cells excluded. The source material was naive CD8+ T cells sorted from blood. These receptors were taken from a woman aged 30 to 39 in good health.

This chain uses TRBV28 with TRBJ2-7; D unresolved. Germline V gene lookup returns CDR1 MDHEN and CDR2 SYDVKM. This CDR3 region has 12 residues. The ends were cut back, 4 bases at V and 7 bases at J, with 11 bases in the middle. The CDR3 DNA follows: TGTGCCAGCAGTTACCTGGGTTTAGAGCAGTACTTC. It specifies CASSYLGLEQYF.

This chain uses TRBV21-1 with TRBJ2-2; the table calls TRBD2, which could not be checked here. TRBV21-1 is annotated as a pseudogene. CDR3 size: 20 residues. The CDR3 is CASSKDLLVGSGRAVGELFF. The CDR3 DNA follows: TGTGCCAGCAGCAAAGATCTCTTAGTGGGTAGCGGGAGGGCCGTCGGGGAGCTGTTTTTT.

The chain links TRBV4-1 to TRBJ1-3; tentative D call: TRBD1 (5 bases). Trimming removed 1 base from V and 9 bases from J, with 13 bases in between. Germline V CDR1 and CDR2: MGHRA, YSYEKL. The CDR3 totals 14 residues. As DNA, the CDR3 is TGCGCCAGCAGCCAAGCATCCAATAGGGGCACCATATATTTT. It is translated as CASSQASNRGTIYF.

The chain links TRBV28 to TRBJ2-7, with D hard to call. The CDR3 loop spans 11 amino acids. V lost 8 bases and J 3 bases, leaving 8 bases between the germline ends. Per germline, CDR1 MDHEN and CDR2 SYDVKM. Here the CDR3 reads CASGDYYEQYF. The DNA of the CDR3 is TGTGCCAGCGGGGATTACTACGAGCAGTACTTC.

This rearrangement joins TRBV27 to TRBJ1-6; unclear D gene. CDR1 is MNHEY, CDR2 SMNVEV, per germline (reference sequence). Trimming stripped 4 bases from V and 4 bases from J, with 2 bases between. CDR3 size: 12 residues. CDR3 bases: TGTGCCAGCAGTTCTTATAATTCACCCCTCCACTTT. This gives the protein CASSSYNSPLHF.